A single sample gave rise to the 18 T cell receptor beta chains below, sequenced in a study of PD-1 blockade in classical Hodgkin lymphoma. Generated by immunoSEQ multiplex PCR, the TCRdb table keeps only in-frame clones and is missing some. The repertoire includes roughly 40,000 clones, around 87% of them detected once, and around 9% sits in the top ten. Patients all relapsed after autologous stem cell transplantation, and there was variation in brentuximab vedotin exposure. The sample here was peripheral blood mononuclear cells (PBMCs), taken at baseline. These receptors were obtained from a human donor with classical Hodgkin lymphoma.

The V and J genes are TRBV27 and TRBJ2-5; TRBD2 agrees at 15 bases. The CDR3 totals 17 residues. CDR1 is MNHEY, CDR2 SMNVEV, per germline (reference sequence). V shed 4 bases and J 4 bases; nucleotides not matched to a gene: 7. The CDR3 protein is CASSSPGLAGGGETQYF. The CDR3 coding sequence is TGTGCCAGCAGTTCCCCGGGACTAGCGGGAGGTGGAGAGACCCAGTACTTC.

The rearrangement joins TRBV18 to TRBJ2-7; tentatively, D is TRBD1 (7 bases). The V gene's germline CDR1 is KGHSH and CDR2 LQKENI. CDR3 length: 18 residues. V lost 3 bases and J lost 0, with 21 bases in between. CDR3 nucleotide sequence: TGTGCCAGCTCACCCGGGGCAGGGGGGACCCCAAGCTCCTACGAGCAGTACTTC. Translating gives CASSPGAGGTPSSYEQYF. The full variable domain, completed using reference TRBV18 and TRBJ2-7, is NAGVMQNPRHLVRRRGQEARLRCSPMKGHSHVYWYRQLPEEGLKFMVYLQKENIIDESGMPKERFSAEFPKEGPSILRIQQVVRGDSAAYFCASSPGAGGTPSSYEQYFGPGTRLTVT.

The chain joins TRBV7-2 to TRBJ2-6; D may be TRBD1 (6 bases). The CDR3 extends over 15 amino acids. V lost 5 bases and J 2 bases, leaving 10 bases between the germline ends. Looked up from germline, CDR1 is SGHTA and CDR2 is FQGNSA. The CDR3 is CASSLQGPGANVLTF. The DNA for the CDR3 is TGTGCCAGCAGCCTACAGGGTCCTGGGGCCAACGTCCTGACTTTC.

The DNA of the CDR3 is TGTGCTAGCGCTACCCTCCTGGGCACCGGGGAGCTGTTTTTT. Translating gives CASATLLGTGELFF. The chain joins TRBV12-5 to TRBJ2-2; D gene uncertain. Deletions cut 9 bases from V and 4 bases from J, with 15 bases between. The CDR3 sequence is 14 residues long. Per the germline V gene, CDR1 is LGHNT and CDR2 is FRNRAP. The complete variable domain, with remaining parts taken from reference TRBV12-5 and TRBJ2-2, reads DARVTQTPRHKVTEMGQEVTMRCQPILGHNTVFWYRQTMMQGLELLAYFRNRAPLDDSGMPKDRFSAEMPDATLATLKIQPSEPRDSAVYFCASATLLGTGELFFGEGSRLTVL.

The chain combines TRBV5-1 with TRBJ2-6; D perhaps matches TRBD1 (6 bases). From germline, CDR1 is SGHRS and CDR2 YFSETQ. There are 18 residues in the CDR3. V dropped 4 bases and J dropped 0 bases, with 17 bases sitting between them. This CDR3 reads CASSLNPDRISGANVLTF. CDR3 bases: TGCGCCAGCAGCCTTAATCCCGACAGGATCTCTGGGGCCAACGTCCTGACTTTC.

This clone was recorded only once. The chain's CDR3 is CASSQDVGGGSNEQFF. The CDR3 nucleotides read TGCGCCAGCAGCCAAGATGTGGGAGGGGGATCCAATGAGCAGTTCTTC. The gene calls are TRBV4-3 and TRBJ2-1, with a weak D call TRBD2 (7 bases). The CDR3 is 16 amino acids. V was pared by 0 bases and J by 6 bases, with 15 bases between. Germline V gene sequence: CDR1 LGHNA, CDR2 YSLEER.

CDR3 sequence: CASSLGPGLDYNEQFF. CDR3 in DNA: TGTGCCAGCAGCTTGGGACCGGGACTCGACTACAATGAGCAGTTCTTC. The rearrangement uses TRBV7-2 and TRBJ2-1, with TRBD2 as a possible D gene (6 bases). The germline V and J ends were trimmed by 3 bases and 3 bases, with 15 bases remaining between them. CDR3 length: 16 amino acids. The germline V gene has CDR1 SGHTA and CDR2 FQGNSA.

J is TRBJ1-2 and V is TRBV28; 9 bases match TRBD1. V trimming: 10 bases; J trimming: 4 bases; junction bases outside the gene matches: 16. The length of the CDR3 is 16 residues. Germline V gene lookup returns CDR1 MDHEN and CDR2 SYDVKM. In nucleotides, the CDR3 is TGTGCCATTTCAGCCGGGACAGGGCCGCCGCGCTATGGCTACACCTTC. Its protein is CAISAGTGPPRYGYTF.

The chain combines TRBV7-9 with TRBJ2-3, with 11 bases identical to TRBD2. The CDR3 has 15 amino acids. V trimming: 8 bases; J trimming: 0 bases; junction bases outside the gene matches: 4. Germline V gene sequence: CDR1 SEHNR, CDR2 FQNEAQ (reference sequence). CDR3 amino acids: CASGTSGSSTDTQYF. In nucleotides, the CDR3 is TGTGCCAGCGGGACTAGCGGTTCGAGCACAGATACGCAGTATTTT.

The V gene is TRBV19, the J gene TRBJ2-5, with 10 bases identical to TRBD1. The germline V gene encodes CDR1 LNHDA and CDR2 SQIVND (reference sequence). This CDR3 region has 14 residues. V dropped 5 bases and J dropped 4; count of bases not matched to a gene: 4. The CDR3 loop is CASSVGQGGETQYF. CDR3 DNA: TGTGCCAGTAGTGTTGGACAGGGGGGAGAGACCCAGTACTTC.

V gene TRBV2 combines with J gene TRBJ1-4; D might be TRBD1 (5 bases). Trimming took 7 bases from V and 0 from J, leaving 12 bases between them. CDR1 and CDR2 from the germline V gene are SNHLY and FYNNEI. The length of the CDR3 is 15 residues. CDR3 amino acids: CASIWGGATNEKLFF. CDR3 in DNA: TGTGCCAGCATCTGGGGGGGTGCAACTAATGAAAAACTGTTTTTT.

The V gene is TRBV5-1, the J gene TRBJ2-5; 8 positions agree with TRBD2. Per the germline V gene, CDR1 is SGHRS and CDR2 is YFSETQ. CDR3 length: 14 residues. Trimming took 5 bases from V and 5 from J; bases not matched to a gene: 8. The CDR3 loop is CASRPGLAGETQYF. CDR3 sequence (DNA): TGCGCCAGCAGGCCTGGACTAGCCGGCGAGACCCAGTACTTC.

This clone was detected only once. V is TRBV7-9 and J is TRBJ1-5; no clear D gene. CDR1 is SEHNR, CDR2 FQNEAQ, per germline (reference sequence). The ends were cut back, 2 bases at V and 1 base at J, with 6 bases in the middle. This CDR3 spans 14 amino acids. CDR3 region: CASSLKESNQPQHF. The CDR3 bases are TGTGCCAGCAGCTTAAAGGAGAGCAATCAGCCCCAGCATTTT. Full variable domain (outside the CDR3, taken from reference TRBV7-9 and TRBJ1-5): DTGVSQNPRHKITKRGQNVTFRCDPISEHNRLYWYRQTLGQGPEFLTYFQNEAQLEKSRLLSDRFSAERPKGSFSTLEIQRTEQGDSAMYLCASSLKESNQPQHFGDGTRLSIL.

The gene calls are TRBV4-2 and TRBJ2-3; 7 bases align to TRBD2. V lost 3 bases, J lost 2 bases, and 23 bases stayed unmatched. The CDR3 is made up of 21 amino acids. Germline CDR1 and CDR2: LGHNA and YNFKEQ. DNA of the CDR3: TGTGCCAGCAGCCAGCACCCGAGCGGGGAAACGGTCCTCAAATCCACAGATACGCAGTATTTT. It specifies CASSQHPSGETVLKSTDTQYF.

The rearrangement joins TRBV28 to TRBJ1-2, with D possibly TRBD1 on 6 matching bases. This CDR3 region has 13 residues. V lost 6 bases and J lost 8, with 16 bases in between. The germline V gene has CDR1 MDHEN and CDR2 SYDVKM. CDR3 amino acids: CASSPGDTRGYTF. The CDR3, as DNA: TGTGCCAGCAGCCCCGGGGACACGAGGGGCTACACCTTC.

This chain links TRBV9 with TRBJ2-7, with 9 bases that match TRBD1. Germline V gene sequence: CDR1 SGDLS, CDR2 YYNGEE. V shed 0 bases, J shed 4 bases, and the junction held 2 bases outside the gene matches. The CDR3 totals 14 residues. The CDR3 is CASSVGTGAYEQYF. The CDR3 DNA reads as TGTGCCAGCAGCGTAGGGACAGGGGCTTACGAGCAGTACTTC.

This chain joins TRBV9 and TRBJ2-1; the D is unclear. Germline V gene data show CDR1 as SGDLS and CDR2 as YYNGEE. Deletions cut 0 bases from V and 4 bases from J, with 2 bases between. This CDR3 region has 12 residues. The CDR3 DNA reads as TGTGCCAGCAGCGTAGGATACAATGAGCAGTTCTTC. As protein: CASSVGYNEQFF.

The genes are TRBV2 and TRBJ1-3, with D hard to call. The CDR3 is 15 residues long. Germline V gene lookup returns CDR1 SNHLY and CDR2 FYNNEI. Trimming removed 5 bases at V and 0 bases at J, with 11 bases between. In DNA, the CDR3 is TGTGCCAGCAGTCCCGGCAGGAACTCTGGAAACACCATATATTTT. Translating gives CASSPGRNSGNTIYF.